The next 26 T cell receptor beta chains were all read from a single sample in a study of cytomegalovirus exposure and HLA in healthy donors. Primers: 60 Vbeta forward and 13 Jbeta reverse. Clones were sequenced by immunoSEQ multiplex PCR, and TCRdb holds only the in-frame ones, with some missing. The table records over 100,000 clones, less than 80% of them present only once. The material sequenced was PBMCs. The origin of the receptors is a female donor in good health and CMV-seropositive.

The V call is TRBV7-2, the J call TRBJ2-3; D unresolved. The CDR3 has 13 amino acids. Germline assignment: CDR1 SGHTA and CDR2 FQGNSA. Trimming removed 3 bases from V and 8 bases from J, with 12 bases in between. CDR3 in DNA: TGTGCCAGCAGCTTTTTGGAACGAGGTACGCAGTATTTT. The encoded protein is CASSFLERGTQYF.

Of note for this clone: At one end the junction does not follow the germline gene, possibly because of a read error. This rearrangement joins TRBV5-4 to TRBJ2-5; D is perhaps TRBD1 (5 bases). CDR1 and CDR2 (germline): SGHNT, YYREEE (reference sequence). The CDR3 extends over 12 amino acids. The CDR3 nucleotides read TGTGCCAGCAGCTTGGACTGGGGCAGCGCTCACTTC. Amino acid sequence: CASSLDWGSAHF.

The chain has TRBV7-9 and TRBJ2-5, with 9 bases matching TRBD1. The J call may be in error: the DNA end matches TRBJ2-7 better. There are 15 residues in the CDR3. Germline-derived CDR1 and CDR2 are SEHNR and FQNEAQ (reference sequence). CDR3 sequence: CASSPQTGGTYEQYF. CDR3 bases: TGTGCCAGCAGCCCCCAGACAGGGGGGACCTACGAGCAGTACTTC.

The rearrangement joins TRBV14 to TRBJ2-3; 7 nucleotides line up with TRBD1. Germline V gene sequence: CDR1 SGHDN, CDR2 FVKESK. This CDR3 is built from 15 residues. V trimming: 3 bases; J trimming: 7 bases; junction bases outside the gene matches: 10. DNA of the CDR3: TGTGCCAGCAGCCACACCGGGACAGACATTCATACGCAGTATTTT. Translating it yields CASSHTGTDIHTQYF.

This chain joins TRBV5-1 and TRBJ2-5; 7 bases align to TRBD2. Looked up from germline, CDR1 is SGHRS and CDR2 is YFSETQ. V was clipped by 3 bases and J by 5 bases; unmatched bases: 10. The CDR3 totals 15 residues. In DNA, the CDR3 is TGCGCCAGCAGCTGGGGGGGAGGGGTAGTGGAGACCCAGTACTTC. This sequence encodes CASSWGGGVVETQYF.

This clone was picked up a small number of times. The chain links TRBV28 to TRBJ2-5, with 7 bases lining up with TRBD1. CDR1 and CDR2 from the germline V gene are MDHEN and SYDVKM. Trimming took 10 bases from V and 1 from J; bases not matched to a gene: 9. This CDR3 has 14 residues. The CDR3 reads CATFTTGIQETQYF. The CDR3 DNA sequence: TGTGCCACCTTTACGACAGGGATCCAAGAGACCCAGTACTTC. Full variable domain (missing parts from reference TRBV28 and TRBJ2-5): DVKVTQSSRYLVKRTGEKVFLECVQDMDHENMFWYRQDPGLGLRLIYFSYDVKMKEKGDIPEGYSVSREKKERFSLILESASTNQTSMYLCATFTTGIQETQYFGPGTRLLVL.

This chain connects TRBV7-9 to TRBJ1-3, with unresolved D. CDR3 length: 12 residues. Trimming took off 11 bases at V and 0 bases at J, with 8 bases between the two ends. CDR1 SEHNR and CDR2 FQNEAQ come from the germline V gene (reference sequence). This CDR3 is CAQVSSGNTIYF. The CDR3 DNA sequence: TGTGCCCAAGTGAGCTCTGGAAACACCATATATTTT.

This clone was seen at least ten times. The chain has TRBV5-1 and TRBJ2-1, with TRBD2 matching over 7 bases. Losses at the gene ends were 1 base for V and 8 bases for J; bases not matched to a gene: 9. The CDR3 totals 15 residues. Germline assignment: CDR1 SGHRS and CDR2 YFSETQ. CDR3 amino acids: CASSLSPGGTYEQFF. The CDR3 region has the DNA TGCGCCAGCAGCTTGTCTCCGGGAGGAACTTATGAGCAGTTCTTC.

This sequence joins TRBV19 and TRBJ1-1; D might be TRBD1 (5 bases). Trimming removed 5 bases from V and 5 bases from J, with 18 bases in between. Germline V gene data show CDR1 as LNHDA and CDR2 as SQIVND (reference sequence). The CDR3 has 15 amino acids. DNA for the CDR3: TGTGCCAGTAGTCGGTCAATGGGGGGGGAGACTGAAGCTTTCTTT. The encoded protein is CASSRSMGGETEAFF.

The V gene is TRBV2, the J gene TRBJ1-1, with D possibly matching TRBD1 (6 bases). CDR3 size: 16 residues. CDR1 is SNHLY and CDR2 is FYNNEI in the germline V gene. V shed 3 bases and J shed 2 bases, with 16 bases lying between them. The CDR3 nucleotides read TGTGCCAGCAGTGATTCTTTTTCAGGGGCAAACACTGAAGCTTTCTTT. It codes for CASSDSFSGANTEAFF.

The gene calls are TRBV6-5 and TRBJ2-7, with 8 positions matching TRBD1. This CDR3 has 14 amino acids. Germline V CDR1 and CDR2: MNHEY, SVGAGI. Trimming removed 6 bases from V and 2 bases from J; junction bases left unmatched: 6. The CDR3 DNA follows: TGTGCCAGCAGCCCCCCGACAGGGGCCTACGAGCAGTACTTC. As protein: CASSPPTGAYEQYF.

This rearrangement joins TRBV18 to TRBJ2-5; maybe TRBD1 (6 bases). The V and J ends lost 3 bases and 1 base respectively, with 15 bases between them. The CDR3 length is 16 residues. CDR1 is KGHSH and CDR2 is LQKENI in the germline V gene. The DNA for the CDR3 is TGTGCCAGCTCACCGGGGGACACTAACTCCCAAGAGACCCAGTACTTC. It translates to CASSPGDTNSQETQYF. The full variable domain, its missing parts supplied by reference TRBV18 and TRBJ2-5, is NAGVMQNPRHLVRRRGQEARLRCSPMKGHSHVYWYRQLPEEGLKFMVYLQKENIIDESGMPKERFSAEFPKEGPSILRIQQVVRGDSAAYFCASSPGDTNSQETQYFGPGTRLLVL.

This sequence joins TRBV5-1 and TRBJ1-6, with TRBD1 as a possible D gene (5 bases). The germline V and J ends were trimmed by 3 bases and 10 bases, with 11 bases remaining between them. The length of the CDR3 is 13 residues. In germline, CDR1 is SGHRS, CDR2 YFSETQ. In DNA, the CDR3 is TGCGCCAGCAGCTCTGACAGTGGGTCACCCCTCCACTTT. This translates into CASSSDSGSPLHF.

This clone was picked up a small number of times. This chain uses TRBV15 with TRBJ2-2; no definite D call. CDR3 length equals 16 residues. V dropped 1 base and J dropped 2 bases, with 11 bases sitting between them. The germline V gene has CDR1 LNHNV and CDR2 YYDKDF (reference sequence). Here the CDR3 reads CATSRGGVLNTGELFF. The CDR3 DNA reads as TGTGCCACCAGCAGAGGCGGAGTTCTTAACACCGGGGAGCTGTTTTTT.

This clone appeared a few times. CDR3 loop: CASSQDQNSNQPQHF. Here the CDR3 DNA reads TGCGCCAGCAGCCAAGATCAAAATAGCAATCAGCCCCAGCATTTT. This chain uses TRBV4-1 with TRBJ1-5; D is uncertain. V lost 0 bases and J 0 bases, leaving 6 bases between the germline ends. The germline CDR1 and CDR2 sequences are MGHRA and YSYEKL. There are 15 residues in the CDR3.

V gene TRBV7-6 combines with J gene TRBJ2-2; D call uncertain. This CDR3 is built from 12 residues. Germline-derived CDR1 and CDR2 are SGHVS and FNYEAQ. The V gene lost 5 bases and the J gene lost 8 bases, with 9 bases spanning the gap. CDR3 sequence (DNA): TGTGCCAGCAGCCCCAACTTTGGGGAGCTGTTTTTT. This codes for CASSPNFGELFF.

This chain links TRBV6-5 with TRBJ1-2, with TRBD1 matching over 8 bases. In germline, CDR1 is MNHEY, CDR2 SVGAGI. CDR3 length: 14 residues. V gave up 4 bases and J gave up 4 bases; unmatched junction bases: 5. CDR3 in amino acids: CASSSDRAPYGYTF. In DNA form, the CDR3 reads TGTGCCAGCAGTTCGGACAGGGCCCCCTATGGCTACACCTTC.

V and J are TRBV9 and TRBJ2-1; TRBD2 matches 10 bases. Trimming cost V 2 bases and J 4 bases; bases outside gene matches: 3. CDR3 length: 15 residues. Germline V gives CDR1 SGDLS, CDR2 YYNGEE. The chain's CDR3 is CASSVQLAGYNEQFF. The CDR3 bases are TGTGCCAGCAGCGTTCAACTAGCGGGATACAATGAGCAGTTCTTC.

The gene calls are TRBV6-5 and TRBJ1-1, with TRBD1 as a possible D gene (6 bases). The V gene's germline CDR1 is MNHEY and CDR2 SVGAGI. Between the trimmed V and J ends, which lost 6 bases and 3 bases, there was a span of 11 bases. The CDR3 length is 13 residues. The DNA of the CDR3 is TGTGCCAGCAGCAATCAGGGGTACACTGAAGCTTTCTTT. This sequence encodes CASSNQGYTEAFF.

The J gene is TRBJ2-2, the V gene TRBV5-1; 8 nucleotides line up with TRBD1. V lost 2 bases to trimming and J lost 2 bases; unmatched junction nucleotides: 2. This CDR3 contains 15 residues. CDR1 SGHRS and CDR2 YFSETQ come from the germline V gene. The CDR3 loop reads CASSFGQGNTGELFF. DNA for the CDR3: TGCGCCAGCAGCTTTGGACAGGGTAACACCGGGGAGCTGTTTTTT.

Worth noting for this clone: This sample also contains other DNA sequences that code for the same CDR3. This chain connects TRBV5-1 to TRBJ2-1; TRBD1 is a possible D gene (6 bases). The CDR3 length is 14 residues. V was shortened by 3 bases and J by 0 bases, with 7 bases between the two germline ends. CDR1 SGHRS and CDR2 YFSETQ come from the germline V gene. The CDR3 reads CASSSDSSYNEQFF. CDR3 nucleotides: TGCGCCAGCAGCTCGGACAGCTCCTACAATGAGCAGTTCTTC.

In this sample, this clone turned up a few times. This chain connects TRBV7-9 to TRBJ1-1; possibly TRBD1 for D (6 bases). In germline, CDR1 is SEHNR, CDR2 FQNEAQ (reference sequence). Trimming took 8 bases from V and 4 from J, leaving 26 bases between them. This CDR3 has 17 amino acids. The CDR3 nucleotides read TGTGCCAGCTCCCAAAGACCCGGGGGGCGCTTGGGCACTGAAGCTTTCTTT. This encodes CASSQRPGGRLGTEAFF.

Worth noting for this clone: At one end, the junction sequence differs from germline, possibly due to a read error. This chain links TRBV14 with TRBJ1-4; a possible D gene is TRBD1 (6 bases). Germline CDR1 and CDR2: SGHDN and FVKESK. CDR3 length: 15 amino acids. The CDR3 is CASSKDRFYNEKLFF. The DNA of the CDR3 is TGTGCCAGCAGCAAAGACAGGTTTTATAATGAAAAACTGTTTTTT.

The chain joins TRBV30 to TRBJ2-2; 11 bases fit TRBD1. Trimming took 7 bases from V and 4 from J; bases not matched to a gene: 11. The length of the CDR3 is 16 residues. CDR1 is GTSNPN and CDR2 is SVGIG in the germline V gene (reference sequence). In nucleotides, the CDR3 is TGTGCCTCCTCCTCCGGGACAGGGGGAGTCACCGGGGAGCTGTTTTTT. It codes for CASSSGTGGVTGELFF.

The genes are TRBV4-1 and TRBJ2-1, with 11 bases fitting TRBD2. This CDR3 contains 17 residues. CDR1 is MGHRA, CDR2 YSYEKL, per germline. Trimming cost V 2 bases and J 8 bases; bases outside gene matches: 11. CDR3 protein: CASSQLFFTSGGYEQFF. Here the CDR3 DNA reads TGCGCCAGCAGCCAACTGTTCTTTACTAGCGGGGGTTATGAGCAGTTCTTC.

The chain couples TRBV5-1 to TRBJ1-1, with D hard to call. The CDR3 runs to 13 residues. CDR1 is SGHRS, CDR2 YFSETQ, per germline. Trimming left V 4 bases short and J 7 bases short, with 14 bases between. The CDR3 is CASSQNQNYEAFF. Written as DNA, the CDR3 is TGCGCCAGCAGCCAAAACCAGAACTATGAAGCTTTCTTT.